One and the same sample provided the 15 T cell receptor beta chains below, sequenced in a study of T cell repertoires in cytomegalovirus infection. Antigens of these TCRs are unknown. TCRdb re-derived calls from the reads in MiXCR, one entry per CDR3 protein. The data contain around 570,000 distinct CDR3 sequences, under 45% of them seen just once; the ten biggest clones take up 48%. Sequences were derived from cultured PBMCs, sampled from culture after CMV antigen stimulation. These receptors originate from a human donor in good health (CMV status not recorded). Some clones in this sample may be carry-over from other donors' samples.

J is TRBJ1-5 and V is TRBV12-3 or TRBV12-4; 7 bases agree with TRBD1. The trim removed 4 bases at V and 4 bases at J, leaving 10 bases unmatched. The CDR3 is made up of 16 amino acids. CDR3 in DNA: TGTGCCAGCAGTTACCACCCGGGACAGCAAAATCAGCCCCAGCATTTT. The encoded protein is CASSYHPGQQNQPQHF.

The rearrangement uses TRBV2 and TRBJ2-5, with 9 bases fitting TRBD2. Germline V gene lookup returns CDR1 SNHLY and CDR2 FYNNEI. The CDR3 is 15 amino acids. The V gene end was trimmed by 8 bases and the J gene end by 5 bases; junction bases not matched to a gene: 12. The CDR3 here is CASEPPGLARETQYF. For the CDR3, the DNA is TGTGCCAGCGAACCACCGGGACTAGCTAGGGAGACCCAGTACTTC.

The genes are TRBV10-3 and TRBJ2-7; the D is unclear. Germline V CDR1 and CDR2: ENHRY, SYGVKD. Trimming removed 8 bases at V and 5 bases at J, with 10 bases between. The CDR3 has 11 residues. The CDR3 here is CAISESDEQYF. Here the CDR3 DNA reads TGTGCCATCTCAGAATCGGACGAGCAGTACTTC.

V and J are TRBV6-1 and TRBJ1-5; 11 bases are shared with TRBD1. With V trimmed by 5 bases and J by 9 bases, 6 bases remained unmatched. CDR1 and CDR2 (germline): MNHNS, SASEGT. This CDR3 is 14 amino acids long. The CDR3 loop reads CASSPGQGALPQHF. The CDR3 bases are TGTGCCAGCAGTCCAGGACAGGGGGCTTTGCCCCAGCATTTT.

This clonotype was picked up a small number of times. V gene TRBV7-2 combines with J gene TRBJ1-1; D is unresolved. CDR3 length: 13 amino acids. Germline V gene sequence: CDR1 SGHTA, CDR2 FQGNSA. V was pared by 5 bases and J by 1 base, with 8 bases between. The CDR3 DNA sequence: TGTGCCAGCAGCACTTGGGAGAACACTGAAGCTTTCTTT. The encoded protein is CASSTWENTEAFF.

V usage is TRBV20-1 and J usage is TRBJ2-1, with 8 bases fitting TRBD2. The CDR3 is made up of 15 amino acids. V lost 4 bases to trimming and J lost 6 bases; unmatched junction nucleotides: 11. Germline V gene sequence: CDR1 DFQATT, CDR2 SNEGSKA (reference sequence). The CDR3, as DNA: TGCAGTGCTACTCTAAGCGGGAGTCGTGCCAATGAGCAGTTCTTC. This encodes CSATLSGSRANEQFF.

CDR3 sequence reads: CASSLARQGGNTIYF. CDR3 nucleotides: TGTGCCAGCAGTTTAGCGCGTCAGGGGGGAAACACCATATATTTT. This chain uses TRBV12-3 or TRBV12-4 with TRBJ1-3; perhaps TRBD1 as D (6 bases). The CDR3 spans 15 residues. With 0 bases removed from V and 4 bases from J, the gap between germline ends came to 10 bases.

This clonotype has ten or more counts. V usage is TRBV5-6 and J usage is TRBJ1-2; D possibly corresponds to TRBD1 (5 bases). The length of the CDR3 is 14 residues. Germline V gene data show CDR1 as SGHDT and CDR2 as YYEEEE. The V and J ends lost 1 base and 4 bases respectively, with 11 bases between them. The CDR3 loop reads CASSLSVRVYGYTF. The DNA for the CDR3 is TGTGCCAGCAGCTTGTCGGTCAGGGTCTATGGCTACACCTTC.

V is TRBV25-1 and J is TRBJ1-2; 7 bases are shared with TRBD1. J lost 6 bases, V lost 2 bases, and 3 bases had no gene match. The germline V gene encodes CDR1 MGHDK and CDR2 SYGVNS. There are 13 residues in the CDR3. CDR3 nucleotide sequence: TGTGCCAGCAGTGAAGAGGGGGCGCATGGCTACACCTTC. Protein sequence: CASSEEGAHGYTF.

DNA of the CDR3: TGTGCCAGCAGTTTAGCTGACAGGGTGGAGGACGAGCAGTACTTC. Its translation is CASSLADRVEDEQYF. J is TRBJ2-7 and V is TRBV12-3 or TRBV12-4; 7 bases map to TRBD1. Trimming removed 0 bases from V and 5 bases from J; junction bases left unmatched: 7. The CDR3 has 15 residues.

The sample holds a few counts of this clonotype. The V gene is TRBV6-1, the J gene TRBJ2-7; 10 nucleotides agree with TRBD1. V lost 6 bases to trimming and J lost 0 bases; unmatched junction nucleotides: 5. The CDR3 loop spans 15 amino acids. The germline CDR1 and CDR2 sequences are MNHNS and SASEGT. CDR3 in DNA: TGTGCCAGCAGAGAACGGGACAGGGGCTCCTACGAGCAGTACTTC. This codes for CASRERDRGSYEQYF.

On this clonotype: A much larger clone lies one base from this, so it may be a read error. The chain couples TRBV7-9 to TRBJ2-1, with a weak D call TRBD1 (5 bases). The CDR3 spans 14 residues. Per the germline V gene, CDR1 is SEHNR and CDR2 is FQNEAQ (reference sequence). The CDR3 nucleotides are TGTGCCAGCAGCTCGTTCAGGGAATTGAATGAGCGGTTCTTC. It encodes CASSSFRELNERFF.

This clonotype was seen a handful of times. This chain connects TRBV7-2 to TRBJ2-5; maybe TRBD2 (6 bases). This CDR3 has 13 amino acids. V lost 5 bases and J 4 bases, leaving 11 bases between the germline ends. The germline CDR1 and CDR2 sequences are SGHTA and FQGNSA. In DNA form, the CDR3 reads TGTGCCAGCAGCACCCAGGAGGGAGAGACCCAGTACTTC. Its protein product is CASSTQEGETQYF.

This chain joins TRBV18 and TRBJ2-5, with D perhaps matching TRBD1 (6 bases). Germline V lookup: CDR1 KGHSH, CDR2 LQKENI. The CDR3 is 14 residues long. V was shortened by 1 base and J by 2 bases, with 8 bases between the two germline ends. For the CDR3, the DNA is TGTGCCAGCTCACCACTCGACAGGCAAGAGACCCAGTACTTC. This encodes CASSPLDRQETQYF.

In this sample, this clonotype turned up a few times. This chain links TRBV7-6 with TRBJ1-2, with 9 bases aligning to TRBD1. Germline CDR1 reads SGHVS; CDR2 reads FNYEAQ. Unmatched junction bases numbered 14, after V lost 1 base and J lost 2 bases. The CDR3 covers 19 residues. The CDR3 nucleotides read TGTGCCAGCAGCTTAGAAGCCCCCCCACCGGGACAGGGAAACTATGGCTACACCTTC. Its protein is CASSLEAPPPGQGNYGYTF.